Listed below are T cell receptor beta chains from one sample, sequenced in a study of cytomegalovirus exposure and HLA in healthy donors. Sequencing used immunoSEQ multiplex PCR; TCRdb keeps in-frame clones, though not all of them. The sample shows some 77,000 clones, around 75% of them seen only once. Sequencing was carried out using PBMCs. These receptor sequences come from a woman aged 40 to 49 in good health and CMV-seronegative. Both conserved end residues are part of each CDR3. A D gene is named only where the DNA matches it firmly. Not all rows give a size; the values are once, few, many and, for expanded clones, a class.

abundance: -
j_gene: TRBJ1-2
v_gene: TRBV4-2
d_gene: TRBD1
CDR3nt: TGTGCCAGCAGCCAGGGACAGGGACAGTCCTATGGCTACACCTTC
CDR3aa: CASSQGQGQSYGYTF

abundance: once
j_gene: TRBJ2-5
v_gene: TRBV9
d_gene: -
CDR3nt: TGTGCCAGCAGCGTAGGAGGCGGGATGTACCAAGAGACCCAGTACTTC
CDR3aa: CASSVGGGMYQETQYF

abundance: -
j_gene: TRBJ2-7
v_gene: TRBV27
d_gene: TRBD1
CDR3nt: TGTGCCAGCAGTTTAGTTGGGACAGGAGACTTTACCTACGAGCAGTACTTC
CDR3aa: CASSLVGTGDFTYEQYF

abundance: -
j_gene: TRBJ2-1
v_gene: TRBV28
d_gene: -
CDR3nt: TGTGCCAGCAGTTTCGAGGGCGCAGGGGCTATATACAATGAGCAGTTCTTC
CDR3aa: CASSFEGAGAIYNEQFF

abundance: once
j_gene: TRBJ1-4
v_gene: TRBV5-6
d_gene: -
CDR3nt: TGTGCCAGCAGGTTCGCCTGGGACATCTCTAATGAAAAACTGTTTTTT
CDR3aa: CASRFAWDISNEKLFF

abundance: few
j_gene: TRBJ2-1
v_gene: TRBV7-9
d_gene: -
CDR3nt: TGTGCCAGCAGCTCCCCTCCGGGAATCAATGAGCAGTTCTTC
CDR3aa: CASSSPPGINEQFF

abundance: -
j_gene: TRBJ2-7
v_gene: TRBV11-1
d_gene: TRBD2
CDR3nt: TGTGCCAGCAGCTTAGCCAGGACTAGCCGGAACGAGCAGTACTTC
CDR3aa: CASSLARTSRNEQYF

abundance: -
j_gene: TRBJ1-5
v_gene: TRBV6-6
d_gene: -
CDR3nt: TGTGCCAGCAGCCAACACAACCAGCCCCAGCATTTT
CDR3aa: CASSQHNQPQHF

abundance: -
j_gene: TRBJ1-2
v_gene: TRBV28
d_gene: TRBD1
CDR3nt: TGTGCCAGCAGCCTTGGACAGGGTGGCGGCTACACCTTC
CDR3aa: CASSLGQGGGYTF

abundance: -
j_gene: TRBJ2-5
v_gene: TRBV5-1
d_gene: -
CDR3nt: TGCGCCAGCAGCCCCTGGGGGGGGGCTCGAGAGACCCAGTACTTC
CDR3aa: CASSPWGGARETQYF

abundance: -
j_gene: TRBJ1-2
v_gene: TRBV6-1
d_gene: -
CDR3nt: TGTGCCAGCAGTCCCCGGGCCGGGGACTATGGCTACACCTTC
CDR3aa: CASSPRAGDYGYTF

abundance: -
j_gene: TRBJ2-1
v_gene: TRBV10-3
d_gene: TRBD2
CDR3nt: TGTGCCATCAGTGCCCCGACTAGCGGGAAATCTCTTGTCCACAATGAGCAGTTCTTC
CDR3aa: CAISAPTSGKSLVHNEQFF

abundance: -
j_gene: TRBJ1-1
v_gene: TRBV19
d_gene: TRBD1
CDR3nt: TGTGCCAGTAGTCTACCGGGACAGGGCACTGAAGCTTTCTTT
CDR3aa: CASSLPGQGTEAFF

abundance: -
j_gene: TRBJ2-1
v_gene: TRBV29-1
d_gene: -
CDR3nt: TGCAGCGTTGAAGGGGTCCCTCCAGGGGCCCCCTACAATGAGCAGTTCTTC
CDR3aa: CSVEGVPPGAPYNEQFF

abundance: few
j_gene: TRBJ2-5
v_gene: TRBV2
d_gene: -
CDR3nt: TGTGCCAGCACTGCCGGGCGGGGTGGGCAAGAGACCCAGTACTTC
CDR3aa: CASTAGRGGQETQYF

abundance: -
j_gene: TRBJ1-4
v_gene: TRBV27
d_gene: TRBD1
CDR3nt: TGTGCCAGCAGTCAGATACAGGGGATTGATGAAAAACTGTTTTTT
CDR3aa: CASSQIQGIDEKLFF

abundance: few
j_gene: TRBJ1-4
v_gene: TRBV30
d_gene: TRBD1
CDR3nt: TGTGCCTGGAGTGCTGACTCCGGGACAGGGGCTGAAAAACTGTTTTTT
CDR3aa: CAWSADSGTGAEKLFF

abundance: -
j_gene: TRBJ2-7
v_gene: TRBV13
d_gene: TRBD2
CDR3nt: TGTGCCAGCAGCTTAGTCGGGAGGTCGACCTACGAGCAGTACTTC
CDR3aa: CASSLVGRSTYEQYF

abundance: once
j_gene: TRBJ1-2
v_gene: TRBV7-3
d_gene: TRBD1
CDR3nt: TGTGCCAGCAGCCCGGACAGGGTGGGAGGCTACACCTTC
CDR3aa: CASSPDRVGGYTF

abundance: -
j_gene: TRBJ2-7
v_gene: TRBV5-4
d_gene: -
CDR3nt: TGTGCCAGCAGCTTTGCACTCTCCTACGAGCAGTACTTC
CDR3aa: CASSFALSYEQYF

abundance: -
j_gene: TRBJ2-1
v_gene: TRBV11-2
d_gene: TRBD1
CDR3nt: TGTGCCAGCAGCTTAGGACGGGACAGGGGGGCGGATGAGCAGTTCTTC
CDR3aa: CASSLGRDRGADEQFF

abundance: -
j_gene: TRBJ1-5
v_gene: TRBV30
d_gene: -
CDR3nt: TGTGCCTGGAGTCCCCTGGGGGGGGTTAGTCAGCCCCAGCATTTT
CDR3aa: CAWSPLGGVSQPQHF

abundance: -
j_gene: TRBJ2-7
v_gene: TRBV28
d_gene: -
CDR3nt: TGTGCCACCGCGCAGACTTACGAGCAGTACTTC
CDR3aa: CATAQTYEQYF

abundance: -
j_gene: TRBJ2-1
v_gene: TRBV13
d_gene: -
CDR3nt: TGTGCCAGCAGCTTGGTAACGGTGTCGGAGCAGTTCTTC
CDR3aa: CASSLVTVSEQFF

abundance: medium-sized
j_gene: TRBJ2-6
v_gene: TRBV30
d_gene: TRBD1
CDR3nt: TGTGCCTGGAGCCAGGGGGCTGGGGCCAACGTCCTGACTTTC
CDR3aa: CAWSQGAGANVLTF

abundance: -
j_gene: TRBJ1-4
v_gene: TRBV25-1
d_gene: TRBD1
CDR3nt: TGTGCCAGCAGTCCAGTAGGGGACAGGGGGGAAAAACTGTTTTTT
CDR3aa: CASSPVGDRGEKLFF